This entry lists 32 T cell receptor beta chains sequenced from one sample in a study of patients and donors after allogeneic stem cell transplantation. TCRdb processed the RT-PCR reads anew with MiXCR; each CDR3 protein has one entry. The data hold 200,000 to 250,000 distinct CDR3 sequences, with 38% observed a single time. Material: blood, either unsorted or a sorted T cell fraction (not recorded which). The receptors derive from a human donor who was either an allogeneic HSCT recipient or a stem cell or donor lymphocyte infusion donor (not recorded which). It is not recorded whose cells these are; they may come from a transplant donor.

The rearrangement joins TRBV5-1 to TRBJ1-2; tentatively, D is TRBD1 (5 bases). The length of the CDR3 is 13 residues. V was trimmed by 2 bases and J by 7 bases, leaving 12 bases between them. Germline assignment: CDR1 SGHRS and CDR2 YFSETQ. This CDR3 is CASSFDRDSGYTF. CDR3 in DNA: TGCGCCAGCAGCTTCGACAGAGACAGTGGCTACACCTTC.

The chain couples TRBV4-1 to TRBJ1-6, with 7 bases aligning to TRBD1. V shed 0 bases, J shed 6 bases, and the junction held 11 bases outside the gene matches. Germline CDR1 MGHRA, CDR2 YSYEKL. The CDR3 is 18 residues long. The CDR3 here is CASSQDTPGTEGNSPLHF. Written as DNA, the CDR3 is TGCGCCAGCAGCCAAGATACCCCCGGGACAGAGGGTAATTCACCCCTCCACTTT.

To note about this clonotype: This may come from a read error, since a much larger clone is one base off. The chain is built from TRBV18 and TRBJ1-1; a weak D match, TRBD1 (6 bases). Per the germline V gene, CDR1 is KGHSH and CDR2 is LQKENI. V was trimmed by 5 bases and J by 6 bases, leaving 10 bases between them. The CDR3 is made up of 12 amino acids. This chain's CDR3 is CASSARTAEAFF. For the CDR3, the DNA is TGTGCCAGCTCAGCTAGGACAGCTGAAGCTTTCTTT.

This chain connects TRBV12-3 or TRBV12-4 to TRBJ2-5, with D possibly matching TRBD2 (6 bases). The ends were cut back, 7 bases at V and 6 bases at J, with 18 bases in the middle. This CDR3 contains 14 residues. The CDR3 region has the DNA TGTGCCAGCATGGTTTCGGGCGGGGTAAAGACCCAGTACTTC. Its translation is CASMVSGGVKTQYF.

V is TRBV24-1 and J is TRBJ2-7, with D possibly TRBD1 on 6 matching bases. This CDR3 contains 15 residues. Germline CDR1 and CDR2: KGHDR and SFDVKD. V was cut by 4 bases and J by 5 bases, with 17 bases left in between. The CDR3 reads CATSDNTGSHDEQYF. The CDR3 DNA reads TGTGCCACCAGTGACAACACAGGGTCCCACGACGAGCAGTACTTC.

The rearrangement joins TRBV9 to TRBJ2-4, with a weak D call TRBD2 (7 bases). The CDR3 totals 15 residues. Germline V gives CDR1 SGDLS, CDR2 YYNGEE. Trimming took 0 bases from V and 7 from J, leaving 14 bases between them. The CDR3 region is CASSVVSGGRNIQYF. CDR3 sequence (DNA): TGTGCCAGCAGCGTAGTATCGGGGGGCCGTAACATTCAGTACTTC. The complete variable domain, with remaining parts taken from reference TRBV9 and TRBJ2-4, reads DSGVTQTPKHLITATGQRVTLRCSPRSGDLSVYWYQQSLDQGLQFLIQYYNGEERAKGNILERFSAQQFPDLHSELNLSSLELGDSALYFCASSVVSGGRNIQYFGAGTRLSVL.

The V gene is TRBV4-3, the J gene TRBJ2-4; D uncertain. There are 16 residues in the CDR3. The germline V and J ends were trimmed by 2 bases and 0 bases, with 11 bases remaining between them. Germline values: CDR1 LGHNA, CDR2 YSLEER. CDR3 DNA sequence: TGCGCCAGCAGCCAATTATTATCTCTAGCCAAAAACATTCAGTACTTC. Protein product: CASSQLLSLAKNIQYF.

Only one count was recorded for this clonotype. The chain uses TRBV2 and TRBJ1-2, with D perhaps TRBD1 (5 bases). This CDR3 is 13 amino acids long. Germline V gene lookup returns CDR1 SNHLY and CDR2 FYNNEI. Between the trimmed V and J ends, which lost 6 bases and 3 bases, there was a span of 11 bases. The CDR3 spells CASRPRGDYGYTF. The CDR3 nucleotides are TGTGCCAGCAGGCCGAGGGGTGACTATGGCTACACCTTC.

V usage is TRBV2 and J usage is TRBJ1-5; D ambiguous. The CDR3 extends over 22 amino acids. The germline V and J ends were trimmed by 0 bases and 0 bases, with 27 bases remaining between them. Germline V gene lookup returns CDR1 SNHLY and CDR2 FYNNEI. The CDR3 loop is CASSEAGSRTSSIGYSNQPQHF. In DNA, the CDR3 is TGTGCCAGCAGTGAAGCCGGTTCACGGACGAGTAGCATCGGATATAGCAATCAGCCCCAGCATTTT.

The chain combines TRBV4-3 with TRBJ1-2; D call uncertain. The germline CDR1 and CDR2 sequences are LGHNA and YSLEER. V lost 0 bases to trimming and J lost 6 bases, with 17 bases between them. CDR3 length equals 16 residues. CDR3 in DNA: TGCGCCAGCAGCCAAGATCTTGCCAGCCCCGGGGATGGCTACACCTTC. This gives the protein CASSQDLASPGDGYTF.

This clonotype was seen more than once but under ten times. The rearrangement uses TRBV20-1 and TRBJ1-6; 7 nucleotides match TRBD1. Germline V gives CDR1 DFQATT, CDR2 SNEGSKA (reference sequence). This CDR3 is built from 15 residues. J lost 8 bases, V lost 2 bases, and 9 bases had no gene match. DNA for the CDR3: TGCAGTGCTAGACCTACAGGGGAGAGAGATTCACCCCTCCACTTT. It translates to CSARPTGERDSPLHF.

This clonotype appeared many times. The CDR3 nucleotides are TGTGCCAGCAGCCGGTACGAGGCCACTGAAGCTTTCTTT. It codes for CASSRYEATEAFF. V gene TRBV12-3 or TRBV12-4 combines with J gene TRBJ1-1; D remains ambiguous. The CDR3 is 13 amino acids. V gave up 6 bases and J gave up 4 bases, with 12 bases separating them.

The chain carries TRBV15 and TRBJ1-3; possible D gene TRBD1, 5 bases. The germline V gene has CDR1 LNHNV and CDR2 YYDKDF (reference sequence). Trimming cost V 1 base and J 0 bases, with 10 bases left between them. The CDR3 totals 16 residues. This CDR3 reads CATSRGSGLSGNTIYF. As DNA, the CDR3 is TGTGCCACCAGCAGAGGCTCAGGGCTCTCTGGAAACACCATATATTTT.

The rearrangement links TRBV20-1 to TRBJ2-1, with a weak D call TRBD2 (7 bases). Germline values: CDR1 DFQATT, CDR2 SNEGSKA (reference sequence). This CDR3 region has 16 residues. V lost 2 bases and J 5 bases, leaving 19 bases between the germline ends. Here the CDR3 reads CSARPLWGGPNNEQFF. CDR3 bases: TGCAGTGCTAGACCCCTTTGGGGGGGGCCGAACAATGAGCAGTTCTTC.

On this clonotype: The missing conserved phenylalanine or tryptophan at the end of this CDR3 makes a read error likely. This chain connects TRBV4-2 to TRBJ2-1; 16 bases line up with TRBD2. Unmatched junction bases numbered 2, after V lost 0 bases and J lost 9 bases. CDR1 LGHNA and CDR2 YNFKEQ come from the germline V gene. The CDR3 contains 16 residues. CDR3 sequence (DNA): TGTGCCAGCAGCCAAGAAGGGACTAGCGGGGGGGCTGAGCAGTTCCTC. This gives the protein CASSQEGTSGGAEQFL.

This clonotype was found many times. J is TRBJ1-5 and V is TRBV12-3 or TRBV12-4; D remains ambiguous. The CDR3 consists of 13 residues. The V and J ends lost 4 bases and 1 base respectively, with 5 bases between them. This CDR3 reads CASSSSSNQPQHF. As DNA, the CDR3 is TGTGCCAGCAGTTCATCCAGCAATCAGCCCCAGCATTTT.

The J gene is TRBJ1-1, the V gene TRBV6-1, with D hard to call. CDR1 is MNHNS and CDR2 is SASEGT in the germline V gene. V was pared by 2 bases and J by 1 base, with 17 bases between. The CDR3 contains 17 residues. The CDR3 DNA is TGTGCCAGCAGTGAATTCGGAGGGCGGACGAGGAACACTGAAGCTTTCTTT. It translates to CASSEFGGRTRNTEAFF.

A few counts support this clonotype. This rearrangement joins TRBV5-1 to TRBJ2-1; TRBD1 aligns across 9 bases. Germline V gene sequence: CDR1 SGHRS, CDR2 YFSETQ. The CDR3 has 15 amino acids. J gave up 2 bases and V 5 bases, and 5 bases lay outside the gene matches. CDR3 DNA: TGCGCCAGCAGTTGGGACAGGGCGCCCTACAATGAGCAGTTCTTC. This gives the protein CASSWDRAPYNEQFF.

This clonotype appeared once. The CDR3: CAWMEAGWDEQFF. In nucleotides, the CDR3 is TGTGCCTGGATGGAAGCGGGGTGGGATGAGCAGTTCTTC. V and J are TRBV30 and TRBJ2-1, with 7 bases matching TRBD2. The germline V gene encodes CDR1 GTSNPN and CDR2 SVGIG (reference sequence). The CDR3 loop spans 13 amino acids. Trimming removed 4 bases from V and 8 bases from J; junction bases left unmatched: 8.

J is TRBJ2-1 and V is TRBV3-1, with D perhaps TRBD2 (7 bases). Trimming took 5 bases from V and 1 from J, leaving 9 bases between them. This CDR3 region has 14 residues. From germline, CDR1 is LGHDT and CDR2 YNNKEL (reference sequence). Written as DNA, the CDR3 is TGTGCCAGCAGCGGGGGGGCGTCCTACAATGAGCAGTTCTTC. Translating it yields CASSGGASYNEQFF.

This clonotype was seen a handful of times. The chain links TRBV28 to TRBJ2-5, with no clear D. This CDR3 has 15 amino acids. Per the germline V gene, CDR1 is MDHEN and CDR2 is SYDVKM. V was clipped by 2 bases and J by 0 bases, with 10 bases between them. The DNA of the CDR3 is TGTGCCAGCAGTTTAAGCTTAGGGCACCAAGAGACCCAGTACTTC. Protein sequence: CASSLSLGHQETQYF.

Written as DNA, the CDR3 is TGTGCCAGCAGCCAGACAGGGGGCAAGAACACTGAAGCTTTCTTT. Translation: CASSQTGGKNTEAFF. The chain has TRBV7-3 and TRBJ1-1, with 10 bases matching TRBD1. The V gene's germline CDR1 is SGHTA and CDR2 FQGTGA. CDR3 length: 15 amino acids. J lost 1 base, V lost 5 bases, and 4 bases had no gene match. The full variable domain, completed using reference TRBV7-3 and TRBJ1-1, is GAGVSQTPSNKVTEKGKYVELRCDPISGHTALYWYRQSLGQGPEFLIYFQGTGAADDSGLPNDRFFAVRPEGSVSTLKIQRTERGDSAVYLCASSQTGGKNTEAFFGQGTRLTVV.

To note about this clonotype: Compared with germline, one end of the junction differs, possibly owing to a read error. The CDR3: CASALRTTGTSGNTICF. The CDR3 DNA reads as TGTGCCAGCGCTCTCCGTACGACAGGGACCTCTGGAAACACCATATGTTTT. V is TRBV6-6 and J is TRBJ1-3, with 7 bases fitting TRBD1. The CDR3 runs 17 residues. Germline V CDR1 and CDR2: MNHNY, SVGAGI (reference sequence).

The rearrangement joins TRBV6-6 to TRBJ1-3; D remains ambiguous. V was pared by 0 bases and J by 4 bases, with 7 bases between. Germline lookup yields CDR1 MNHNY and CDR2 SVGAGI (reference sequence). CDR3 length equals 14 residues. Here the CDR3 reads CASSYSTAGNTIYF. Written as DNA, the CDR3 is TGTGCCAGCAGTTACTCAACAGCCGGAAACACCATATATTTT.

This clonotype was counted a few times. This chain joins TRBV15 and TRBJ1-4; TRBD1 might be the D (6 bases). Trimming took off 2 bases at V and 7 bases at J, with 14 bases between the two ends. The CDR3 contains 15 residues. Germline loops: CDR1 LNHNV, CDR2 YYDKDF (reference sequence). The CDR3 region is CATSRRSGGREKLFF. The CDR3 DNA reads TGTGCCACCAGCAGACGGTCCGGGGGGCGTGAAAAACTGTTTTTT. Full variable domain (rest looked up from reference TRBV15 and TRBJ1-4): DAMVIQNPRYQVTQFGKPVTLSCSQTLNHNVMYWYQQKSSQAPKLLFHYYDKDFNNEADTPDNFQSRRPNTSFCFLDIRSPGLGDTAMYLCATSRRSGGREKLFFGSGTQLSVL.

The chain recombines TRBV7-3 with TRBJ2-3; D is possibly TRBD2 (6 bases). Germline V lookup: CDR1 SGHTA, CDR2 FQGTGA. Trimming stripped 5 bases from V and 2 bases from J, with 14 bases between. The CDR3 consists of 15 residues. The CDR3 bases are TGTGCCAGCAGCCCCACCGGGGGAGCCACAGATACGCAGTATTTT. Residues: CASSPTGGATDTQYF.

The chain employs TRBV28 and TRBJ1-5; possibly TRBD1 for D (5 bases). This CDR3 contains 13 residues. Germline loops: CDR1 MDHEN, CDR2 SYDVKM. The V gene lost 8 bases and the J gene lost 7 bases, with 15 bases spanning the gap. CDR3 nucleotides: TGTGCCAGCGGGGACGCTTCAGGGCAGCCCCAGCATTTT. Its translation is CASGDASGQPQHF.

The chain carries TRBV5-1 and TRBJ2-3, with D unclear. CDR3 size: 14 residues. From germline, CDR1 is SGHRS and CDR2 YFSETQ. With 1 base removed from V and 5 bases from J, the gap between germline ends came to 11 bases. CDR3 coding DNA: TGCGCCAGCAGCTTGTCCGGATGGGGAGATACGCAGTATTTT. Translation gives CASSLSGWGDTQYF.

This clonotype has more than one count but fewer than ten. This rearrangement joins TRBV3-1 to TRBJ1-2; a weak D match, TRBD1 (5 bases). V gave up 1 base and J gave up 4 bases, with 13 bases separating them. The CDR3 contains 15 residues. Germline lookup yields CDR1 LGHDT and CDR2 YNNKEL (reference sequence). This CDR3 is CASSQVGRATYGYTF. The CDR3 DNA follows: TGTGCCAGCAGCCAAGTTGGCAGGGCGACCTATGGCTACACCTTC.

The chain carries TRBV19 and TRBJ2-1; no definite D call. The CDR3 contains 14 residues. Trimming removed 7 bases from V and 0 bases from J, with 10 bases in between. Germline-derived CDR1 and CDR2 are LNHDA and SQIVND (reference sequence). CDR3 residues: CASMKLSSYNEQFF. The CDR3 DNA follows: TGTGCCAGTATGAAACTCAGCTCCTACAATGAGCAGTTCTTC.

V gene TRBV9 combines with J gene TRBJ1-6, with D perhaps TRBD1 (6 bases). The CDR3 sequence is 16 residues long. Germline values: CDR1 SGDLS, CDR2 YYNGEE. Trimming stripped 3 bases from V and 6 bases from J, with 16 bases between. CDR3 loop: CASSATGYSGNSPLHF. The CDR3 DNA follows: TGTGCCAGCAGCGCAACAGGGTATAGCGGTAATTCACCCCTCCACTTT.

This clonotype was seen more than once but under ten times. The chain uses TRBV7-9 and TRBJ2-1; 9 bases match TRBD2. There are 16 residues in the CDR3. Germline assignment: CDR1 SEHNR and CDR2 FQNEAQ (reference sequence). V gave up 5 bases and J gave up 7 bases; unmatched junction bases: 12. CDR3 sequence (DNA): TGTGCCAGCAGCCCTCGGGGAGCGGGGGGAGATAATGAGCAGTTCTTC. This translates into CASSPRGAGGDNEQFF.